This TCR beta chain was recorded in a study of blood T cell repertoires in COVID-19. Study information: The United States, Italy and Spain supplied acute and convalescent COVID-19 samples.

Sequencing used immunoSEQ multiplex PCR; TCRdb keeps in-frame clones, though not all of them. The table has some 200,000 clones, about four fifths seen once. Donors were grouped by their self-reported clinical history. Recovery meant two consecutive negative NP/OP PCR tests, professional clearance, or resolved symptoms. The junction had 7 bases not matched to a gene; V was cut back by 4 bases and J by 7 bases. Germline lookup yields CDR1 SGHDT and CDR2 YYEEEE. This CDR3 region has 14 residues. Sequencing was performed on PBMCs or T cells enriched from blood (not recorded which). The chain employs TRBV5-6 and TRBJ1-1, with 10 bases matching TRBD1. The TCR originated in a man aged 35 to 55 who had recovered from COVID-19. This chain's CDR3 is CASSETGGAGEAFF. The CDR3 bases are TGTGCCAGCAGCGAGACAGGGGGCGCGGGTGAAGCTTTCTTT.